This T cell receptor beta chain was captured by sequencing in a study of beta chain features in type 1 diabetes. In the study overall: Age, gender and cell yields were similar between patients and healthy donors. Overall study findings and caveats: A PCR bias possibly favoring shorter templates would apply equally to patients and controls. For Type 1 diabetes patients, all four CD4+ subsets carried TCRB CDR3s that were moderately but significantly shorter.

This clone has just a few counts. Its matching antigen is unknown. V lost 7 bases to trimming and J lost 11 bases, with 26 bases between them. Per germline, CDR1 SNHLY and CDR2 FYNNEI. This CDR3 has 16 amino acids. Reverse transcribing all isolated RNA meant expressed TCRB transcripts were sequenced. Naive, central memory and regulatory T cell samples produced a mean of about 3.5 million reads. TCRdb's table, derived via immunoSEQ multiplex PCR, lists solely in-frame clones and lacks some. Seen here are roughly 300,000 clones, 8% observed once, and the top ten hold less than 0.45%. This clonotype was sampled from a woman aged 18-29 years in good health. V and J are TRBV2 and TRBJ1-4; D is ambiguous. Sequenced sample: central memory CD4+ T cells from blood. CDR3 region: CASTVRVQQRKNKLFF. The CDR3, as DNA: TGTGCCAGCACCGTACGAGTACAGCAACGTAAAAATAAACTGTTTTTT.